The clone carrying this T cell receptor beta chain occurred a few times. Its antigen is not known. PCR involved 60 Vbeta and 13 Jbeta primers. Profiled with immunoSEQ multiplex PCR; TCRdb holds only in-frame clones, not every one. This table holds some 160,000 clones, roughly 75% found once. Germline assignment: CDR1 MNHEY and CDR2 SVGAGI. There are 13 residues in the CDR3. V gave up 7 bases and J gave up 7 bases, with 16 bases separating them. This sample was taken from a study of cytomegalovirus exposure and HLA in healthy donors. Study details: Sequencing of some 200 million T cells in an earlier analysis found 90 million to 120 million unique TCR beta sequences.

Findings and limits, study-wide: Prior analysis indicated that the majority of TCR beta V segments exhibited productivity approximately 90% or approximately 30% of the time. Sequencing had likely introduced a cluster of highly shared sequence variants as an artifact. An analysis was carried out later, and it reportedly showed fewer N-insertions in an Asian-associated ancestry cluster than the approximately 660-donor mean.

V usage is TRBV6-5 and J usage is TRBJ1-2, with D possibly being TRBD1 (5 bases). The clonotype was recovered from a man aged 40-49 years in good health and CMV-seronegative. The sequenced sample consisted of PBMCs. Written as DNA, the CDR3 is TGTGCCAGCACCCGGCTAGGGGTCTTTGGCTACACCTTC. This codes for CASTRLGVFGYTF.